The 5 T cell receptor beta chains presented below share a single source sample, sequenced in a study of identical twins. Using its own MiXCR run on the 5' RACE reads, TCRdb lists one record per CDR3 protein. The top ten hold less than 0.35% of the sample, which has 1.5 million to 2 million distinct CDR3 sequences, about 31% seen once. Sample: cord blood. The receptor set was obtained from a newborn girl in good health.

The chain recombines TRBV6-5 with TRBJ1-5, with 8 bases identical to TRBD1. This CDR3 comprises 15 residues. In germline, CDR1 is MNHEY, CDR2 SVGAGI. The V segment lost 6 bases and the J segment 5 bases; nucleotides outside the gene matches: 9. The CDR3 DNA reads TGTGCCAGCAGGACCGGACAGGGAAGGGATCAGCCCCAGCATTTT. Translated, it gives CASRTGQGRDQPQHF.

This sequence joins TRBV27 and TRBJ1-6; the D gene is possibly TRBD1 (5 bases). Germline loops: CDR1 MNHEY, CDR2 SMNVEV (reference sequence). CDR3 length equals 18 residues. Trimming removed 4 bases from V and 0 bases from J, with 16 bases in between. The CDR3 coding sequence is TGTGCCAGCAGTTCGCGGCAGGGCCTTAGCTCCTATAATTCACCCCTCCACTTT. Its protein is CASSSRQGLSSYNSPLHF.

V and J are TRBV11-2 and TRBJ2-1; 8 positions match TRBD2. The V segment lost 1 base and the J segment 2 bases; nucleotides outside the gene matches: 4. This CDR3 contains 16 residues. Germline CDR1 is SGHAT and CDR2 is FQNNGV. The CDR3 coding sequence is TGTGCCAGCAGCTTAGTGTTAGCGGGGACCTACAATGAGCAGTTCTTC. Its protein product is CASSLVLAGTYNEQFF.

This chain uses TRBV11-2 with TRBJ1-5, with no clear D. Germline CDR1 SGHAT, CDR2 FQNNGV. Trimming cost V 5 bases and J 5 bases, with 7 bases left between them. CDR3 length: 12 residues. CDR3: CASSAWDQPQHF. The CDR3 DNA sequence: TGTGCCAGCAGCGCTTGGGATCAGCCCCAGCATTTT.

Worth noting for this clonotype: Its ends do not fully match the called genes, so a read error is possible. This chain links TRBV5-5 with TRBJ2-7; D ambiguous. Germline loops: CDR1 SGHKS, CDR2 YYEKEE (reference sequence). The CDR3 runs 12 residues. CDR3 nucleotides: TGTGCCGGCAGCTTGCCAGACTACGAGCAGTACTTC. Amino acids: CAGSLPDYEQYF.